This entry concerns a single TCR beta chain. Germline V gene lookup returns CDR1 MNHEY and CDR2 SMNVEV (reference sequence). V shed 3 bases, J shed 11 bases, and the junction held 8 bases outside the gene matches. The CDR3 length is 13 residues. As handled by the study authors: Amplifying reference gene primers gave estimates of nucleated cell counts. Sequenced by immunoSEQ multiplex PCR; TCRdb stores in-frame clones only, minus some. V and J calls and clone size come straight from that table; D and trimming were deduced from the DNA. The sample carries 200,000 to 250,000 clones, 70% to 90% recorded once. This record comes from a study of blood T cell repertoires in COVID-19.

The sample taken for sequencing was peripheral blood. V usage is TRBV27 and J usage is TRBJ1-1; 8 positions match TRBD1. The receptor was isolated from a woman aged 45 to 65 with COVID-19, enrolled during active disease. The CDR3 sequence: CASSFSDRGEAFF. The CDR3 nucleotides are TGTGCCAGCAGTTTTAGCGACAGGGGAGAGGCTTTCTTT.